Listed here is a single TCR beta chain. TCRdb's copy holds only in-frame clones and misses some; the assay was immunoSEQ multiplex PCR. The sample comprises under 80,000 clones, 80% to 95% of which are singletons, and 3% to 4% rests with the top ten. The V gene lost 3 bases and the J gene lost 2 bases, with 13 bases spanning the gap. CDR1 and CDR2 (germline): SEHNR, FQNEAQ (reference sequence). This CDR3 is built from 16 residues. This sample stems from a study of T cell changes during pregnancy in multiple sclerosis. The sample was peripheral blood, taken after pregnancy. The receptor was derived from a female donor in good health, enrolled as a control in a pregnancy study. This chain joins TRBV7-9 and TRBJ2-2; maybe TRBD2 (7 bases). CDR3 DNA: TGTGCCAGCAGCTTCGAGGGGGGGGCCAACACCGGGGAGCTGTTTTTT. Translation gives CASSFEGGANTGELFF.